This T cell receptor beta chain comes out of a study of PD-L1 blockade in urothelial cancer (dated by TCRdb to 2016 to 2017). Regarding the complete study: Therapy was started in the mid-2010s for all patients, and atezolizumab 1,200 mg was administered intravenously every 3 weeks. About nine tenths of the roughly 30 patients were males with bladder-origin urothelial cancer, and about 65% of the 29 reported a prior smoking history. Patients had an ECOG performance status of 0 or 1 and had received between 0 and 3 prior chemotherapy regimens. Blood samples were analyzed at two time points: 3 weeks after treatment start (second dose) and 6 weeks after treatment start. Blood samples gave median yields of about 140,000 T cells and approximately 80,000 unique TCRs, along with a median clonality of approximately 0.084. An exploratory multi-omic analysis was conducted of the somatic, immune and clinical correlates of response to PD-L1 blockade with atezolizumab in urothelial cancer. Pretreatment tumor samples and matched peripheral blood, collected serially before and after atezolizumab treatment, underwent TCR sequencing. Durable clinical benefit was defined as progression-free survival longer than 6 months, and TCR features were also tested against progression-free and overall survival. Whole exome sequencing and RNA sequencing of pretreatment tumors were performed alongside TCR sequencing in the same patients. Durable clinical benefit was achieved by nine patients but not by the remaining 20. Some 29 patients had pretreatment blood TCR-seq, some 24 had at least one posttreatment blood collection, and some 24 had tumor TCR-seq.

The time point tag for this specimen amounts to: pretreatment peripheral blood. The cohort comprised nearly 30 patients with locally advanced or metastatic urothelial carcinoma treated at Memorial Sloan Kettering on a trial protocol. Peripheral blood mononuclear cells were collected pretreatment and during treatment, with between 1 and 8 total time points obtained per patient. The Qiagen DNeasy Blood extraction kit was used to purify genomic DNA from total PBMCs and tumor samples. PBMCs were collected pretreatment and during treatment, and were isolated and stored as previously described. A word on this clone: Its binding antigen is unknown. Base qualities are missing; no much larger clone stands one base away.

CDR1 and CDR2, looked up from the germline V gene (reference sequence), are SGHNT and YYREEE. Ends trimmed: V by 0 bases, J by 9 bases; bases unmatched to a gene: 9. The CDR3, cysteine through phenylalanine, is 16 amino acids long. The kept DNA is CDR3 alone, 48 bases in frame from the first base. Here is what the overall study found, with its caveats: A pretreatment peripheral blood TCR clonality below the median was linked to improved progression-free and overall survival. Because the sample size was small (n = 29) and many of the analyses were exploratory, the results are meant to be hypothesis-generating. At 3 weeks after the start of treatment, tumor-associated TCR clones in peripheral blood had expanded more in patients with durable benefit (n of about 20, p = 0.022).

Synthetic TCR analog templates were spiked into each PCR to estimate absolute template abundance from read counts. Using the immunoSEQ assay, TCRbeta CDR3 regions were amplified from genomic DNA with bias-controlled V and J gene primers. Rearranged TCRbeta segments were sequenced at approximately 20X coverage. The study's own analysis went as follows. Clustering was used to correct sequencing errors, and CDR3s were annotated against IMGT to assign V, D and J genes. Out-of-frame and stop-codon sequences were excluded, and only productive TCRbeta rearrangements were used in downstream analyses. Clonality was computed as one minus Shannon entropy normalized by the log of the number of unique productive sequences. Fisher's exact test with Benjamini-Hochberg correction, using a cutoff of adjusted p below 0.01, was how clones that differed between time points or between blood and tumor were identified. The table was pulled from immuneACCESS by TCRdb, which kept in-frame rearrangements only. Such tables lose some clones; where checked, under half of the loss comes from unresolved V genes, and the rest has no known cause. The D gene and trimming were derived from the DNA, and the V and J assignments and clone size from that table. This sample holds approximately 88,000 clones; around 84% were observed only once. The ten most abundant clones make up approximately 2.1% of the sample.

The receptor's source is a man between 60 and 70 years old with urothelial cancer. Here the sequenced sample was PBMCs, taken around atezolizumab (anti-PD-L1) treatment. Recombination linked TRBV5-4 to TRBJ2-2; TRBD2 lines up with 9 middle nucleotides. Here the CDR3 is given as CASSLAASGNVWELFF. The DNA is as follows: TGTGCCAGCAGCTTGGCAGCTAGCGGGAACGTATGGGAGCTGTTTTTT.